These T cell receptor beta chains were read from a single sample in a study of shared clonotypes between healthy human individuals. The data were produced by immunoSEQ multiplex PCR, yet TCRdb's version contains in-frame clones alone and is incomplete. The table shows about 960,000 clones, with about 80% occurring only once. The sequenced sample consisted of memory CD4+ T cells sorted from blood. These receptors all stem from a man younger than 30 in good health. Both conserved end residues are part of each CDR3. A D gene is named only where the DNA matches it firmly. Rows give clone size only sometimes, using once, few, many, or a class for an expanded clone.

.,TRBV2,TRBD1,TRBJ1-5,CASKTGEDNQPQHF,TGTGCCAGCAAGACAGGGGAGGACAATCAGCCCCAGCATTTT
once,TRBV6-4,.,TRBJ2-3,CASSDQVGGAATDTQYF,TGTGCCAGCAGTGACCAGGTTGGGGGCGCAGCCACAGATACGCAGTATTTT
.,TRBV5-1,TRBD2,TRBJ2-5,CASSLISGGQETQYF,TGCGCCAGCAGCCTGATCTCGGGGGGGCAAGAGACCCAGTACTTC
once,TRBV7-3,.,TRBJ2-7,CASSSDRGRYEQYF,TGTGCCAGCAGCTCCGACCGGGGGAGGTACGAGCAGTACTTC
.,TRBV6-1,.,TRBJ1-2,CASTPGARFNGYTF,TGTGCCAGCACGCCAGGGGCGAGGTTTAATGGCTACACCTTC
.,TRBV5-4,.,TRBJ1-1,CASSPRGAGRGTEAFF,TGTGCCAGCAGCCCTCGAGGTGCGGGGCGCGGGACTGAAGCTTTCTTT
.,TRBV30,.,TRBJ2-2,CAWSVLKNTGELFF,TGTGCCTGGAGTGTACTAAAGAACACCGGGGAGCTGTTTTTT
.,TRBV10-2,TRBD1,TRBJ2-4,CATEAQGDIQYF,TGCGCCACCGAGGCTCAGGGGGACATTCAGTACTTC
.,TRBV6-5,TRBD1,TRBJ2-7,CASSYGAGGQAYF,TGTGCCAGCAGTTACGGTGCTGGGGGACAGGCGTACTTC
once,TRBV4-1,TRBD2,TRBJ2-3,CASSLAGAGGDTQYF,TGCGCCAGCAGCCTGGCCGGGGCGGGGGGTGATACGCAGTATTTT
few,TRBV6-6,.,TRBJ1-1,CASSYGDNAEAFF,TGTGCCAGCAGTTACGGGGACAATGCTGAAGCTTTCTTT
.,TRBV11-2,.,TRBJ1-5,CASSLGGSNQPQHF,TGTGCCAGCAGCTTAGGGGGAAGCAATCAGCCCCAGCATTTT
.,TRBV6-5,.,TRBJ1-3,CASTDGRGAGNTIYF,TGTGCCAGCACCGACGGCCGGGGAGCTGGAAACACCATATATTTT
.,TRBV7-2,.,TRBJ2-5,CASSLSQLLGETQYF,TGTGCCAGCAGCTTATCTCAATTATTGGGAGAGACCCAGTACTTC
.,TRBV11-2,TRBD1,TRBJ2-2,CASSPSTGQGWTPGELFF,TGTGCCAGCAGCCCCTCGACCGGACAGGGGTGGACCCCCGGGGAGCTGTTTTTT
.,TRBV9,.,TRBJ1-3,CASSPRDGSGNTIYF,TGTGCCAGCAGCCCCCGAGACGGCTCTGGAAACACCATATATTTT
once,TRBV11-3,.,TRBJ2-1,CASSPTEYNEQFF,TGTGCCAGCAGCCCGACTGAGTACAATGAGCAGTTCTTC
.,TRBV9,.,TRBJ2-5,CASSVSKEETQYF,TGTGCCAGCAGCGTAAGTAAGGAAGAGACCCAGTACTTC
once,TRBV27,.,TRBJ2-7,CASSSRRASSYEQYF,TGTGCCAGCAGTTCCCGAAGGGCGAGCTCCTACGAGCAGTACTTC
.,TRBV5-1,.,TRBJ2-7,CASSSGTGNSGQYF,TGCGCCAGCTCCTCAGGGACGGGGAACTCCGGGCAGTACTTC
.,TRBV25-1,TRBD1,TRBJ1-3,CASSEYRGQADTIYF,TGTGCCAGCAGTGAATACCGGGGACAGGCGGACACCATATATTTT
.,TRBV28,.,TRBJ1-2,CASSYPGQLYGYTF,TGTGCCAGCAGCTATCCTGGACAGCTATATGGCTACACCTTC
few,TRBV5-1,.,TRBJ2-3,CASSLIWGATDTQYF,TGCGCCAGCAGCTTGATTTGGGGGGCGACAGATACGCAGTATTTT
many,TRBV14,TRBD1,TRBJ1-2,CASSREQGAGRGYTF,TGTGCCAGCAGCCGAGAACAGGGGGCAGGACGTGGCTACACCTTC
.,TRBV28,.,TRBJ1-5,CASSLPGGSQPQHF,TGTGCCAGCAGCCTCCCGGGTGGGAGCCAGCCCCAGCATTTT
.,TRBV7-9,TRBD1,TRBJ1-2,CASGTGSLSGVGGYTF,TGTGCCAGCGGGACAGGGAGTTTATCGGGGGTAGGAGGCTACACCTTC
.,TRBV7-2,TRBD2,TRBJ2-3,CASSPSGSEDTQYF,TGTGCCAGCAGCCCGAGCGGGAGTGAGGATACGCAGTATTTT
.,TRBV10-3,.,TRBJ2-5,CAISESSLQKETQYF,TGTGCCATCAGTGAGTCGTCACTCCAGAAAGAGACCCAGTACTTC
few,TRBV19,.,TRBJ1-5,CASRSENQPQHF,TGTGCCAGTCGTTCGGAGAATCAGCCCCAGCATTTT
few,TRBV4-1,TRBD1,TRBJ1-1,CASSPLDRGRYTEAFF,TGCGCCAGCAGCCCACTAGACAGGGGGCGATACACTGAAGCTTTCTTT
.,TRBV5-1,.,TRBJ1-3,CASSEGGSGNTIYF,TGCGCCAGCAGCGAGGGCGGCTCTGGAAACACCATATATTTT
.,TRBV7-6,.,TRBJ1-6,CASSMPGLSPLHF,TGTGCCAGCAGTATGCCGGGTTTATCACCCCTCCACTTT
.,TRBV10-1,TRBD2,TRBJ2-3,CASSSGLAGTTDTQYF,TGCGCCAGCAGCAGCGGACTAGCGGGAACCACAGATACGCAGTATTTT
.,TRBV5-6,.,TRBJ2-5,CASSLLERGEGETQYF,TGTGCCAGCAGCTTGTTAGAGCGAGGCGAGGGAGAGACCCAGTACTTC
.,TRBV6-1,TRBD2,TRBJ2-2,CASSEKHPGLAAPNTGELFF,TGTGCCAGCAGTGAAAAGCACCCGGGACTAGCGGCCCCGAACACCGGGGAGCTGTTTTTT
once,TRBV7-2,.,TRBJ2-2,CASSPGGRGRVGELFF,TGTGCCAGCAGCCCCGGAGGCAGGGGGAGGGTCGGGGAGCTGTTTTTT
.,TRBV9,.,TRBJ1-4,CASSATVLKNEKLFF,TGTGCCAGCAGCGCGACAGTCCTAAAGAATGAAAAACTGTTTTTT
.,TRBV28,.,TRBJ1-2,CASSLEPLNYGYTF,TGTGCCAGCAGTTTAGAACCCCTTAACTATGGCTACACCTTC
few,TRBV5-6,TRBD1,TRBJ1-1,CASSPNRGSPNTEAFF,TGTGCCAGCAGCCCCAACAGGGGGTCACCGAACACTGAAGCTTTCTTT
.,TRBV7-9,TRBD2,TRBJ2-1,CASSSTTSGAKVNEQFF,TGTGCCAGCAGCTCGACGACTAGCGGGGCTAAGGTCAATGAGCAGTTCTTC
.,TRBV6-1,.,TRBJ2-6,CASSDRHSGANVLTF,TGTGCCAGCAGCGACAGGCACTCTGGGGCCAACGTCCTGACTTTC
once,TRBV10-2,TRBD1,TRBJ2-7,CASRKTQGQGFEQYF,TGCGCCAGCAGAAAAACCCAGGGACAGGGTTTCGAGCAGTACTTC
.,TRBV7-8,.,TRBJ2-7,CASRRIGGLANPYEQYF,TGTGCCAGCAGACGCATAGGGGGGCTAGCAAACCCCTACGAGCAGTACTTC
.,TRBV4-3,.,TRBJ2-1,CASSQVDEQFF,TGCGCCAGCAGCCAAGTTGATGAGCAGTTCTTC
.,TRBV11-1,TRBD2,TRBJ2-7,CASSQGTSGARGYEQYF,TGTGCCAGCAGCCAAGGGACTAGCGGGGCTAGGGGTTACGAGCAGTACTTC
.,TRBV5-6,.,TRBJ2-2,CASSLGGMDTGELFF,TGTGCCAGCAGCTTGGGGGGCATGGACACCGGGGAGCTGTTTTTT
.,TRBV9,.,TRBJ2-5,CASSAGLLQETQYF,TGTGCCAGCAGCGCGGGACTGCTACAAGAGACCCAGTACTTC
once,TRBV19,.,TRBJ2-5,CASSIGKAQGTQYF,TGTGCCAGTAGTATAGGTAAAGCTCAGGGGACCCAGTACTTC
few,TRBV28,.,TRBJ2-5,CAGGDKVAETQYF,TGTGCTGGGGGGGACAAAGTTGCAGAGACCCAGTACTTC
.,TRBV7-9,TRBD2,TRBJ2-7,CASSFLTAGAYEQYF,TGTGCCAGCAGCTTTTTGACAGCGGGGGCCTACGAGCAGTACTTC
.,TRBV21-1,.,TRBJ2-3,CASSPTETEPKGDTQYF,TGTGCCAGCAGCCCGACGGAGACAGAGCCAAAAGGGGATACGCAGTATTTT
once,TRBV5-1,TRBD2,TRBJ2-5,CASSSNSPLLAGGGETQYF,TGCGCCAGCAGCTCAAACTCGCCCCTACTAGCGGGGGGCGGGGAGACCCAGTACTTC
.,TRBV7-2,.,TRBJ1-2,CASSLVPVFSYGYTF,TGTGCCAGCAGCTTAGTTCCCGTCTTCTCCTATGGCTACACCTTC
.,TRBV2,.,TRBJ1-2,CASRLTEQYGYTF,TGTGCCAGCAGGCTGACAGAACAATATGGCTACACCTTC
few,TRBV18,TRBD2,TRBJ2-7,CASSPGLVDEQYF,TGTGCCAGCTCACCGGGACTAGTGGACGAGCAGTACTTC
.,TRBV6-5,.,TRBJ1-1,CASSTQIVNTEAFF,TGTGCCAGCAGTACCCAAATCGTGAACACTGAAGCTTTCTTT
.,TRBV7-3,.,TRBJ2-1,CASSKGTGRNEQFF,TGTGCCAGCAGCAAAGGGACTGGACGGAATGAGCAGTTCTTC
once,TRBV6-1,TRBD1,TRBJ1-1,CASSELGTGLNTEAFF,TGTGCCAGCAGTGAATTAGGGACAGGTCTGAACACTGAAGCTTTCTTT
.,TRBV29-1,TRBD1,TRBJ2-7,CSAVPRQGSPYEQYF,TGCAGCGCCGTCCCGAGACAGGGATCCCCCTACGAGCAGTACTTC
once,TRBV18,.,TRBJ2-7,CASSPPGVYEQYF,TGTGCCAGCTCACCACCCGGAGTTTACGAGCAGTACTTC